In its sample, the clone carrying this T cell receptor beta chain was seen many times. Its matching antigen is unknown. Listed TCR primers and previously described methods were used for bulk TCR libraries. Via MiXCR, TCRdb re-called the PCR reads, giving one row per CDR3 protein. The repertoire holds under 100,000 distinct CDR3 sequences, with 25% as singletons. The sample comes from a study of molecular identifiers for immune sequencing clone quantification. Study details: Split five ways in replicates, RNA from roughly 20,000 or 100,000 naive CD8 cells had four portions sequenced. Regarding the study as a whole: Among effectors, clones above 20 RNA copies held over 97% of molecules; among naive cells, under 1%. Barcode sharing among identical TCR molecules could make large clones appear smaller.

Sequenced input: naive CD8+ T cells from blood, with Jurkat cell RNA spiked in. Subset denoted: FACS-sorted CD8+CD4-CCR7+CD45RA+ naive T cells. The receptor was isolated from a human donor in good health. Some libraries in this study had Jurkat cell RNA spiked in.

CDR3 in DNA: TGTGCCACCGATGACAGGGATTCCTACGAGCAGTACTTC. Translating gives CATDDRDSYEQYF. The chain recombines TRBV27 with TRBJ2-7, with TRBD1 matching over 7 bases. The CDR3 length is 13 residues. Germline V gene lookup returns CDR1 MNHEY and CDR2 SMNVEV (reference sequence). The V and J ends lost 10 bases and 1 base, in that order; junction bases with no gene match: 7.